This entry concerns a single TCR beta chain. The sample originates from a study of T cell responses to AZD1222 COVID-19 vaccine. V lost 3 bases and J lost 7; bases outside the gene matches: 4. The CDR3 loop spans 14 amino acids. Germline V lookup: CDR1 KGHDR, CDR2 SFDVKD. Libraries were prepared by immunoSEQ multiplex PCR; TCRdb keeps only in-frame clonotypes and omits some of them. The table lists roughly 80,000 clones, about 83% of them singletons. V is TRBV24-1 and J is TRBJ1-5; TRBD1 matches 8 bases. The sequence was collected from an adult who received the AZD1222 COVID-19 vaccine. This specimen consisted of peripheral blood, obtained 28 days after the second AZD1222 dose. The chain's CDR3 is CATSDPRTGQPQHF. In DNA form, the CDR3 reads TGTGCCACCAGTGATCCGAGGACAGGGCAGCCCCAGCATTTT.